This T cell receptor (beta chain) was observed in a study of shared clonotypes between healthy human individuals. Overall study findings and caveats: A reduction in generation probabilities was seen for non-shared clonotypes relative to those shared by all four donors.

Selected positively for CCR7 and CD45RO-negative, naive CD8 cells excluded terminally differentiated effector memory CD45RA+ cells. All participating donors were Caucasian adults from Nashville, Tennessee. Per the study methods: Filtering differed since immunoSEQ provided only junctions, with no quality scores. Assay used: immunoSEQ multiplex PCR; TCRdb lists only in-frame clones, some missing. The V and J calls and clone size are taken from that table; D and trimming were inferred from the DNA. The sample shows hundreds of thousands of clones, roughly 96% of them seen only once. A single count supports this clone. What it binds is not known. Source material: naive CD8+ T cells sorted from blood. The sequence was collected from a woman aged 25-40 years in good health.

This CDR3 reads CASSTRDRGYNEQFF. The CDR3 DNA reads as TGTGCCAGCAGCACCCGGGACAGGGGTTACAATGAGCAGTTCTTC. The chain recombines TRBV7-8 with TRBJ2-1; 10 bases line up with TRBD1. This CDR3 is 15 amino acids long. Germline V gene data show CDR1 as SGHVS and CDR2 as FQNEAQ. V gave up 5 bases and J gave up 4 bases; unmatched junction bases: 5.